These 27 T cell receptor beta chains were all obtained from the same sample, sequenced in a study of T cell responses to AZD1222 COVID-19 vaccine (dated by TCRdb to about 2021). Libraries were built with the immunoSEQ multiplex PCR assay. In TCRdb, the immuneACCESS table is reduced to in-frame sequences with V and J assigned. These tables do not hold every clone; where another copy was compared, an unresolved V gene accounts for under half, and the others remain unexplained. The sample table contains about 100,000 clones; only one count was recorded for roughly nine tenths of them. 3.1% of the sample goes to the ten largest clones. Taken with the paper, the label for time point translates to: baseline before first vaccination. Sample treatment or condition, as interpreted from the label and publication: meningococcal conjugate vaccine given as trial control. Material: peripheral blood, obtained on day 0 of MenACWY control vaccination. The receptors were gathered from an adult in good health.

The rearrangement joins TRBV7-6 to TRBJ2-5; tentative D call: TRBD1 (5 bases). With 1 base removed from V and 1 base from J, the gap between germline ends came to 10 bases. The CDR3 is 15 amino acids. Germline loops: CDR1 SGHVS, CDR2 FNYEAQ. The CDR3 DNA reads as TGTGCCAGCAGCTTAGATTCAGGGATCCAAGAGACCCAGTACTTC. Translation: CASSLDSGIQETQYF.

The V call is TRBV30, the J call TRBJ1-6; 9 nucleotides match TRBD1. Per the germline V gene, CDR1 is GTSNPN and CDR2 is SVGIG (reference sequence). V shed 1 base, J shed 8 bases, and the junction held 6 bases outside the gene matches. This CDR3 contains 15 residues. This CDR3 is CAWSGRQGDYSPLHF. CDR3 nucleotide sequence: TGTGCCTGGAGTGGCCGACAGGGGGATTATTCACCCCTCCACTTT.

This chain uses TRBV5-5 with TRBJ1-3, with D possibly TRBD1 on 6 matching bases. Between the trimmed V and J ends, which lost 0 bases and 4 bases, there was a span of 11 bases. CDR1 and CDR2 from the germline V gene are SGHKS and YYEKEE (reference sequence). The length of the CDR3 is 15 residues. The CDR3 protein is CASSLVGTPGNTIYF. DNA for the CDR3: TGTGCCAGCAGCTTGGTCGGGACACCAGGAAACACCATATATTTT.

V is TRBV6-2 or TRBV6-3 and J is TRBJ2-7; no clear D. V was shortened by 6 bases and J by 4 bases, with 22 bases between the two germline ends. Germline assignment: CDR1 MNHEY and CDR2 SVGEGT. This CDR3 is 16 amino acids long. The CDR3 loop is CASSPAAAYGSYEQYF. The CDR3 DNA follows: TGTGCCAGCAGCCCCGCGGCAGCTTACGGTTCGTACGAGCAGTACTTC.

This clone was detected a few times. The sample has other DNA sequences that encode this CDR3 too. This chain joins TRBV5-4 and TRBJ2-7; possible D gene TRBD1, 5 bases. The germline gives CDR1 SGHNT, CDR2 YYREEE (reference sequence). The ends were cut back, 1 base at V and 2 bases at J, with 7 bases in the middle. The CDR3 sequence is 13 residues long. The chain's CDR3 is CASSLQGTYEQYF. In DNA, the CDR3 is TGTGCCAGCAGCTTGCAGGGAACCTACGAGCAGTACTTC.

The V gene is TRBV9, the J gene TRBJ2-1; D possibly corresponds to TRBD1 (6 bases). V lost 3 bases to trimming and J lost 7 bases, with 8 bases between them. Looked up from germline, CDR1 is SGDLS and CDR2 is YYNGEE. This CDR3 contains 12 residues. CDR3 residues: CASSAQGNEQFF. CDR3 sequence (DNA): TGTGCCAGCAGCGCGCAGGGGAATGAGCAGTTCTTC.

This clone was counted once. The chain uses TRBV24-1 and TRBJ1-1, with D maybe TRBD1 (6 bases). In germline, CDR1 is KGHDR, CDR2 SFDVKD. The CDR3 spans 11 residues. V was cut by 6 bases and J by 5 bases, with 6 bases left in between. DNA for the CDR3: TGTGCCACCAGTCAGGGGACTGAAGCTTTCTTT. It encodes CATSQGTEAFF.

This chain joins TRBV10-1 and TRBJ2-1, with 7 bases that match TRBD2. Trimming took 8 bases from V and 0 from J; bases not matched to a gene: 16. The germline CDR1 and CDR2 sequences are WNHNN and SYGVQD (reference sequence). This CDR3 spans 18 amino acids. CDR3 in DNA: TGCGCCAGCGCCTCCGGGGCTAGCGGTCCAGGCTCCTACAATGAGCAGTTCTTC. It codes for CASASGASGPGSYNEQFF.

The chain links TRBV6-5 to TRBJ2-1, with TRBD2 as a possible D gene (6 bases). The V end was cut by 2 bases, the J end by 0 bases, with 8 bases between. The CDR3 runs to 15 residues. Germline V gives CDR1 MNHEY, CDR2 SVGAGI. The CDR3 DNA is TGTGCCAGCAGTTACGGGGGGAGCTCCTACAATGAGCAGTTCTTC. As protein: CASSYGGSSYNEQFF.

This chain links TRBV7-2 with TRBJ2-1; D is perhaps TRBD2 (7 bases). The CDR3 totals 18 residues. Trimming stripped 7 bases from V and 4 bases from J, with 26 bases between. The germline gives CDR1 SGHTA, CDR2 FQGNSA. The DNA of the CDR3 is TGTGCCAGCACCCCTAGGGGCGGGGCGGGGGCAGGTTACAATGAGCAGTTCTTC. Translated, it gives CASTPRGGAGAGYNEQFF.

The rearrangement joins TRBV18 to TRBJ1-5; 9 nucleotides line up with TRBD1. Germline CDR1 reads KGHSH; CDR2 reads LQKENI. The CDR3 loop spans 15 amino acids. Unmatched junction bases numbered 3, after V lost 4 bases and J lost 2 bases. The CDR3 DNA reads as TGTGCCAGCTCACTGGGACAGGGAGGCAATCAGCCCCAGCATTTT. Translation gives CASSLGQGGNQPQHF.

This chain links TRBV19 with TRBJ2-2; D ambiguous. The CDR3 covers 13 residues. Between the trimmed V and J ends, which lost 4 bases and 1 base, there was a span of 4 bases. CDR1 is LNHDA and CDR2 is SQIVND in the germline V gene (reference sequence). The CDR3 reads CASSRQNTGELFF. CDR3 coding DNA: TGTGCCAGTAGTAGACAGAACACCGGGGAGCTGTTTTTT.

The J gene is TRBJ2-2, the V gene TRBV9; D not certain. CDR3 length equals 15 residues. The germline gives CDR1 SGDLS, CDR2 YYNGEE. The germline V and J ends were trimmed by 0 bases and 5 bases, with 11 bases remaining between them. CDR3 residues: CASSVAGWGTGELFF. CDR3 in DNA: TGTGCCAGCAGCGTAGCGGGTTGGGGAACCGGGGAGCTGTTTTTT.

This rearrangement joins TRBV11-2 to TRBJ2-5, with 8 bases aligning to TRBD2. Germline V gives CDR1 SGHAT, CDR2 FQNNGV. J lost 5 bases, V lost 1 base, and 9 bases had no gene match. CDR3 length: 16 amino acids. The CDR3 region has the DNA TGTGCCAGCAGCTTAGCCAGCGGGGGCGGGTTGGAGACCCAGTACTTC. Translation gives CASSLASGGGLETQYF. Based on the CDR3 plus reference TRBV11-2 and TRBJ2-5, the full variable domain is EAGVAQSPRYKIIEKRQSVAFWCNPISGHATLYWYQQILGQGPKLLIQFQNNGVVDDSQLPKDRFSAERLKGVDSTLKIQPAKLEDSAVYLCASSLASGGGLETQYFGPGTRLLVL.

This chain links TRBV11-3 with TRBJ2-7; 12 bases fit TRBD2. CDR3 length: 16 amino acids. Germline trimming cut 5 bases from V and 2 bases from J; bases unmatched to any gene: 7. CDR1 is SGHNT, CDR2 YENEEA, per germline. The CDR3 region is CASSGGLAGGAYEQYF. The CDR3 nucleotides read TGTGCCAGCAGCGGGGGACTAGCGGGTGGAGCCTACGAGCAGTACTTC.

This chain joins TRBV5-4 and TRBJ1-4; 9 nucleotides align to TRBD1. The CDR3 has 14 amino acids. Germline V lookup: CDR1 SGHNT, CDR2 YYREEE (reference sequence). V lost 6 bases, J lost 8 bases, and 8 bases stayed unmatched. The CDR3 protein is CASTRGQGDEKLFF. The CDR3 nucleotides are TGTGCCAGCACCAGGGGACAGGGAGACGAAAAACTGTTTTTT.

V and J are TRBV9 and TRBJ1-4, with 7 bases that match TRBD1. Germline V CDR1 and CDR2: SGDLS, YYNGEE. The V and J ends lost 5 bases and 3 bases, in that order; junction bases with no gene match: 10. The CDR3 has 16 residues. DNA of the CDR3: TGTGCCAGCAGTGCACAGGGGCAACCTCCTAATGAAAAACTGTTTTTT. Its protein is CASSAQGQPPNEKLFF.

This clone was observed a few times. The CDR3 region has the DNA TGTGCCAGCAGTGGGGACTACGAGCAGTACTTC. As protein: CASSGDYEQYF. This sequence joins TRBV27 and TRBJ2-7; D gene unclear. Trimming left V 5 bases short and J 3 bases short, with 5 bases between. Germline V gene lookup returns CDR1 MNHEY and CDR2 SMNVEV (reference sequence). The CDR3 totals 11 residues.

This rearrangement joins TRBV10-3 to TRBJ1-1, with TRBD1 matching over 7 bases. J was trimmed by 2 bases and V by 6 bases; bases with no gene match: 9. There are 15 residues in the CDR3. Germline CDR1 reads ENHRY; CDR2 reads SYGVKD. CDR3 bases: TGTGCCATCAGCACCAAGACAGGGATAAACACTGAAGCTTTCTTT. The encoded protein is CAISTKTGINTEAFF.

V is TRBV23-1 and J is TRBJ1-2; 7 bases agree with TRBD1. Being an ORF, TRBV23-1 has a function that is uncertain. V lost 2 bases and J lost 7; bases outside the gene matches: 13. This CDR3 has 16 residues. The CDR3 DNA reads as TGCGCCAGCAGTCAAGCTGCGGGTAGACAGGGCCCTGGCTACACCTTC. Protein product: CASSQAAGRQGPGYTF.

This chain connects TRBV13 to TRBJ1-6; 7 bases map to TRBD1. After removal of 6 bases from V and 6 bases from J, the junction contained 14 bases not matched to a gene. CDR3 length: 17 amino acids. Germline assignment: CDR1 PRHDT and CDR2 FYEKMQ (reference sequence). CDR3 residues: CASRESLRTGLNSPLHF. The CDR3 DNA reads as TGTGCCAGCAGAGAGAGCCTAAGGACAGGTCTTAATTCACCCCTCCACTTT.

DNA of the CDR3: TGCGCCAGCAGCCAGGGTGTAAACGGGGGGAACTACGAGCAGTACTTC. Translated, it gives CASSQGVNGGNYEQYF. The rearrangement links TRBV4-1 to TRBJ2-7; 7 bases align to TRBD2. The J segment lost 3 bases and the V segment lost 3 bases, leaving 11 bases of the junction unmatched. Per germline, CDR1 MGHRA and CDR2 YSYEKL. The CDR3 is 16 amino acids.

The chain is built from TRBV19 and TRBJ2-1; 7 nucleotides align to TRBD2. V was clipped by 7 bases and J by 2 bases; unmatched bases: 11. Germline CDR1 and CDR2: LNHDA and SQIVND (reference sequence). The CDR3 is 16 residues long. The CDR3 here is CASTPGAGRAYNEQFF. CDR3 DNA: TGTGCCAGTACCCCCGGGGCAGGGAGGGCCTACAATGAGCAGTTCTTC.

The chain joins TRBV6-5 to TRBJ2-7; possible D gene TRBD2, 5 bases. The V end lost 5 bases, the J end lost 6 bases, and 17 bases lay between the germline ends. Germline values: CDR1 MNHEY, CDR2 SVGAGI. The CDR3 contains 14 residues. In DNA, the CDR3 is TGTGCCAGCAGTAAGACCAGGCCCGGGATCGAGCAGTACTTC. It specifies CASSKTRPGIEQYF.

This clone was picked up one time. The V gene is TRBV5-1, the J gene TRBJ2-3; possibly TRBD1 for D (5 bases). CDR1 is SGHRS, CDR2 YFSETQ, per germline. Trimming took off 6 bases at V and 2 bases at J, with 13 bases between the two ends. This CDR3 contains 14 residues. Written as DNA, the CDR3 is TGCGCCAGCACTCTTAGGGGCACCACAGATACGCAGTATTTT. Translation gives CASTLRGTTDTQYF.

The rearrangement uses TRBV7-2 and TRBJ1-4; no firm D call. Germline CDR1 SGHTA, CDR2 FQGNSA. V gave up 3 bases and J gave up 4 bases, with 9 bases separating them. The CDR3 is 14 amino acids. This CDR3 is CASSLGWSNEKLFF. The DNA for the CDR3 is TGTGCCAGCAGCTTGGGTTGGAGTAATGAAAAACTGTTTTTT.

There are many counts of this clone. The V and J genes are TRBV6-6 and TRBJ1-6; D not resolved. Germline values: CDR1 MNHNY, CDR2 SVGAGI (reference sequence). The CDR3 is made up of 12 amino acids. V shed 6 bases and J shed 8 bases, with 8 bases lying between them. In nucleotides, the CDR3 is TGTGCCAGCAGCGCCGTAGATTCACCCCTCCACTTT. The encoded protein is CASSAVDSPLHF.